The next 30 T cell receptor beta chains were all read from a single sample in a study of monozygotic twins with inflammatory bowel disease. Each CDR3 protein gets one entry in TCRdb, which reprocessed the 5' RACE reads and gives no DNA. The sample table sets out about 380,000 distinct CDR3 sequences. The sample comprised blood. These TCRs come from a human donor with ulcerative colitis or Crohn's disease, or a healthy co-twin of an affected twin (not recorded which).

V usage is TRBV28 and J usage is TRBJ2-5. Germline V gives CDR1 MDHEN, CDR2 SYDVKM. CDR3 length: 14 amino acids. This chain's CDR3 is CASSLRNNQETQYF.

This CDR3 reads CATSGGDRETQYF. J is TRBJ2-5 and V is TRBV24-1; absent DNA, TCRdb's TRBD1 call cannot be checked. The germline V gene has CDR1 KGHDR and CDR2 SFDVKD. This CDR3 comprises 13 residues.

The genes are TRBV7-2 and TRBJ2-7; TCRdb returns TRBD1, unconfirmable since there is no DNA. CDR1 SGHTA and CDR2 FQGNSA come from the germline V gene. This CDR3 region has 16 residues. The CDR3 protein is CASSLVRNIDRAEQYF.

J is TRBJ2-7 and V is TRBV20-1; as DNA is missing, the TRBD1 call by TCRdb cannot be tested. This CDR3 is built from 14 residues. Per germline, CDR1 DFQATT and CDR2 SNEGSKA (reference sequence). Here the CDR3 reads CSARDVARAYEQYF.

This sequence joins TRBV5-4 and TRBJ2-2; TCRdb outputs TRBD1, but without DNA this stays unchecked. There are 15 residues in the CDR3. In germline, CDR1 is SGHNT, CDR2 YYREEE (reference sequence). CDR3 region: CASSLGRDPGGELFF.

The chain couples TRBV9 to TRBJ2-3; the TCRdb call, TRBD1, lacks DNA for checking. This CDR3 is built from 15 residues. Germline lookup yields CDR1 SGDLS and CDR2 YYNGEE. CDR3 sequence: CASTPGNHFGDTQYF.

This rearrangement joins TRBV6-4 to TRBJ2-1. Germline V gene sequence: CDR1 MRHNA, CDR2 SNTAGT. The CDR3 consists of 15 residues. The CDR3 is CASSKNLLDFNEQFF.

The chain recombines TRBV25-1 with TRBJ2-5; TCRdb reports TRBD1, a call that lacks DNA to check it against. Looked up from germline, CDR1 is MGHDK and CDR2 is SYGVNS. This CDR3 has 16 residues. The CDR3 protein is CASSLPGRGFQETQYF.

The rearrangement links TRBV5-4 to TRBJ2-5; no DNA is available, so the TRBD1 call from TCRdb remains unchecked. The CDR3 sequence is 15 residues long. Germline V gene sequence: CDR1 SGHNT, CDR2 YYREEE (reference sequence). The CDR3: CASRRDREGGEPQYF.

The CDR3: CASSLGDYNTDTQYF. J is TRBJ2-3 and V is TRBV5-1; lacking DNA, the TRBD2 call made by TCRdb goes unchecked. The CDR3 length is 15 residues. Germline assignment: CDR1 SGHRS and CDR2 YFSETQ.

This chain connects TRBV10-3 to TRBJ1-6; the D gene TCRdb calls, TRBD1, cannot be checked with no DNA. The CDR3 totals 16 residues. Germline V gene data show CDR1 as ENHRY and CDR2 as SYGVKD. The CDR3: CAISDRAENYNSPLHF.

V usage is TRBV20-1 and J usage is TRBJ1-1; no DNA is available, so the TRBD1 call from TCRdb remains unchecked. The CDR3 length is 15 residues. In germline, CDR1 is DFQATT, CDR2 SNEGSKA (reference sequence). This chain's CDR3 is CSAIGGTGASAEAIF.

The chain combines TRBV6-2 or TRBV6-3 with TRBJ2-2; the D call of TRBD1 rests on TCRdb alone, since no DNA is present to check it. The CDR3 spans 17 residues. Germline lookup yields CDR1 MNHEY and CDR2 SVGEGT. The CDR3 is CASKSTGTGAAYGELFF.

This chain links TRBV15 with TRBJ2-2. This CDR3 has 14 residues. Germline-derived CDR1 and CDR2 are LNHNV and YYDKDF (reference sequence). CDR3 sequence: CATRATANTGELFF.

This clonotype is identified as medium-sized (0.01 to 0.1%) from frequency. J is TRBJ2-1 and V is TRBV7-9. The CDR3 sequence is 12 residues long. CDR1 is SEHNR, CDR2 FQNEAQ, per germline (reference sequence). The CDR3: CASTPLNNEQFF.

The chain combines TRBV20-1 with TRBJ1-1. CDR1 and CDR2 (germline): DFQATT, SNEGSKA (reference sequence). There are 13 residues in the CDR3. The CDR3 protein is CSARGEGNTEAFF.

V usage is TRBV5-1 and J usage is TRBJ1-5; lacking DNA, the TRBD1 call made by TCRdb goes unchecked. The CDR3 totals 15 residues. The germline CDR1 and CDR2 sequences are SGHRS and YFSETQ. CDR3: CASSFTGDSNQPQHF.

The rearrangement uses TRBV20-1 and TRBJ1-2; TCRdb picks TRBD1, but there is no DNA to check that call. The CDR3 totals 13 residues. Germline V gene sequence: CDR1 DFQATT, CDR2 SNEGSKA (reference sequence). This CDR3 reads CSAPYQTNYGYTF.

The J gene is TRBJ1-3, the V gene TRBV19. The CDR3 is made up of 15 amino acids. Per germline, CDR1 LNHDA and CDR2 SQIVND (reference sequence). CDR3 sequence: CATALDRNSGNTIYF.

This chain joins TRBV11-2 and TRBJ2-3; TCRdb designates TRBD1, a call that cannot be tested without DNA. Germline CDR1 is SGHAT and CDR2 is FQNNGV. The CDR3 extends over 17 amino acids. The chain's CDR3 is CASSSHRGRTSTDTQYF.

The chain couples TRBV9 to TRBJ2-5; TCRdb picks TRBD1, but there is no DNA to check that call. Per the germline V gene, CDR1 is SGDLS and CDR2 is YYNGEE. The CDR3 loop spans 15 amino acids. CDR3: CASSVAGDRSETQYF. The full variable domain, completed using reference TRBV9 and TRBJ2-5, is DSGVTQTPKHLITATGQRVTLRCSPRSGDLSVYWYQQSLDQGLQFLIQYYNGEERAKGNILERFSAQQFPDLHSELNLSSLELGDSALYFCASSVAGDRSETQYFGPGTRLLVL.

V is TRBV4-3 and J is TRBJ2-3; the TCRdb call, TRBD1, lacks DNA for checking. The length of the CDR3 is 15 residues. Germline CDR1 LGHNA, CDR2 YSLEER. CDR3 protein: CASSQGRQGTDTQYF.

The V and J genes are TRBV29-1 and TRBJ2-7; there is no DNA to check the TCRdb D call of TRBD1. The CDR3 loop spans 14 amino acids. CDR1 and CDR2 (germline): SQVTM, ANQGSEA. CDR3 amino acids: CSGAGGPSSYEQYF.

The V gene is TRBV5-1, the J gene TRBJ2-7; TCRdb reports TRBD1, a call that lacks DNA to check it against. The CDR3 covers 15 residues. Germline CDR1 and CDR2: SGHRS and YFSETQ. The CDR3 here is CASSSDPTGRGEQYF.

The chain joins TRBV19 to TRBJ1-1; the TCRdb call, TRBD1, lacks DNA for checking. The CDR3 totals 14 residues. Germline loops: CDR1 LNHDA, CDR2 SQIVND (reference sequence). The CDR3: CASNQGTGVTEAFF.

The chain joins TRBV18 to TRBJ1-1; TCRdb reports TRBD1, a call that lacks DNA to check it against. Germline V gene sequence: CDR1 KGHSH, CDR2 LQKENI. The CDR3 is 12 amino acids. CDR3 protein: CASSRDRGEAFF.

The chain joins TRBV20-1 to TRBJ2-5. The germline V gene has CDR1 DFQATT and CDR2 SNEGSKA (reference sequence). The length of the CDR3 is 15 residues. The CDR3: CSARDQGRNQETQYF.

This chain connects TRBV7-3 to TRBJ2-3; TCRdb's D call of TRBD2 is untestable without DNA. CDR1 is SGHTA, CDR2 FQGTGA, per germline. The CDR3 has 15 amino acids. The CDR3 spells CASSSRGGVTDTQYF.

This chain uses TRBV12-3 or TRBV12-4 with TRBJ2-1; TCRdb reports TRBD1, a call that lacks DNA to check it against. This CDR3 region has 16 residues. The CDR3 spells CASSFPGQVSYNEQFF.

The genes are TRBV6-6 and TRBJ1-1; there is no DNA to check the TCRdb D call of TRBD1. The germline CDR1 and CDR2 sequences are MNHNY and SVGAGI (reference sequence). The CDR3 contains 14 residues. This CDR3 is CASSYSPGRTEAFF.